Listed here is a single TCR beta chain. The antigen is not known. TCRdb's table, derived via immunoSEQ multiplex PCR, lists solely in-frame clones and lacks some. This sample has about 750,000 clones, with almost 95% found just once. The data were obtained in a study of shared clonotypes between healthy human individuals. Naive CD8 cells, CD45RO-negative and positively selected for CCR7, excluded terminally differentiated effector memory CD45RA+ cells. General study findings and limits: At large depth, rarefaction still showed sorted-subset sequencing to be incomplete.

CDR1 is GTSNPN, CDR2 SVGIG, per germline (reference sequence). CDR3 length equals 15 residues. Trimming cost V 1 base and J 4 bases; bases outside gene matches: 7. This sequence originates from a man aged 25 to 40 in good health. V is TRBV30 and J is TRBJ1-2, with 9 bases matching TRBD1. The sample was naive CD8+ T cells sorted from blood. This chain's CDR3 is CAWSEKQGAFYGYTF. CDR3 sequence (DNA): TGTGCCTGGAGTGAGAAACAGGGGGCGTTCTATGGCTACACCTTC.